This T cell receptor (beta chain) emerged from a study of Graves' ophthalmopathy and Graves' hyperthyroidism. Broader study findings: Most thyroid clonotypes with frequency above 0.001 were detected in blood too.

CDR1 ENHRY and CDR2 SYGVKD come from the germline V gene. The CDR3 spans 11 residues. Certain patients were not enrolled. These were patients with other autoimmune diseases, uncontrolled infections, pregnancy or lactation. As diagnostic evidence, clinical symptoms, serum thyroxine, TRAb, thyroid ultrasound and orbital computed tomography were relied upon. This clonotype occurred many times. As yet, its antigen is unknown. Germline and junction disagree at one end, which may indicate a read error. Investigators amplified TCR beta CDR3 regions from RNA transcripts. HTBI primers were employed in first-round RT-PCR, then a second-round multiplex PCR followed. TCRdb processed the multiplex PCR reads anew with MiXCR; each CDR3 protein has one entry. The sample holds a few hundred thousand distinct CDR3 sequences, just under 40% seen once.

The chain is built from TRBV10-3 and TRBJ1-2; D may be TRBD1 (5 bases). The TCR originated in an adult man with Graves' hyperthyroidism. Sequencing was carried out using peripheral blood or thyroid tissue (not recorded which). DNA for the CDR3: TGTGCCATCAGTGACCCCGGGACCCTCGTCTTC. It is translated as CAISDPGTLVF.